Listed below are T cell receptor beta chains from one sample, sequenced in a study of T cells after yellow fever vaccination. TCRdb re-called the 5' RACE reads with MiXCR, one entry per CDR3 protein. The table lists about 630,000 distinct CDR3 sequences, 10% to 15% of them singletons. The sequencing here drew on PBMCs, taken on the day of the yellow fever booster vaccination. Receptors originate from a man aged 25-45 years who received the YFV17D yellow fever vaccine. Each CDR3 is given with its conserved first and last residue. The D gene is left open where the match is weak. Clone sizes are given selectively: once, few, many, or a class where the clone is expanded.

J	V	size	D	DNA	CDR3
TRBJ2-3	TRBV6-6	NA	NA	TGTGCCAGCAGGTCCCTCACAGATACGCAGTATTTT	CASRSLTDTQYF
TRBJ2-2	TRBV6-2/TRBV6-3	few	NA	TGTGCCAGCAGGGGAGCCCCGTGGGCCGGGGAGCTGTTTTTT	CASRGAPWAGELFF
TRBJ2-5	TRBV10-3	few	NA	TGTGCCATCAGCTCCGGGCCCTCAGAGACCCAGTACTTC	CAISSGPSETQYF
TRBJ2-7	TRBV7-9	NA	NA	TGTGCCAGCAGCCCCAAGCGCTACTACGAGCAGTACTTC	CASSPKRYYEQYF
TRBJ1-3	TRBV4-3	few	TRBD1	TGCGCCAGCAGCCAAGGGGCCCTCGGGCAGGGGGCTGAGAGAAACACCATATATTTT	CASSQGALGQGAERNTIYF
TRBJ2-2	TRBV20-1	NA	NA	TGCAGTGCTAGCCCGACACCAACCGGGGAGCTGTTTTTT	CSASPTPTGELFF
TRBJ2-3	TRBV27	NA	NA	TGTGCCAGCAGTTATACGGACCCCGCAGATACGCAGTATTTT	CASSYTDPADTQYF
TRBJ2-7	TRBV27	NA	TRBD1	TGTGCCAGCAGTTTTCAAGACAGGGCCTACGAGCAGTACTTC	CASSFQDRAYEQYF
TRBJ2-3	TRBV5-1	few	TRBD2	TGCGCCAGCAGCTGGATGCGCGGGAGAGGCACAGATACGCAGTATTTT	CASSWMRGRGTDTQYF
TRBJ2-7	TRBV5-5	NA	NA	TGTGCCAGCAGCTTGTGGGGCCCCCTGAGTGAGGTAGCCGAGCAGTACTTC	CASSLWGPLSEVAEQYF
TRBJ2-5	TRBV12-3/TRBV12-4	NA	NA	TGTGCCAGCAGTCGGGACGGACTAACCCAAGAGACCCAGTACTTC	CASSRDGLTQETQYF
TRBJ2-5	TRBV2	few	TRBD2	TGTGCCAGCAACAGCGGGAAGGGTCAAGAGACCCAGTACTTC	CASNSGKGQETQYF
TRBJ2-6	TRBV20-1	few	TRBD1	TGCAGTGCTAGCCCTTGGGACAGGGCTGGGGCCAACGTCCTGACTTTC	CSASPWDRAGANVLTF
TRBJ2-7	TRBV30	few	NA	TGTGCCTGGTCAGGAGGCTTGGCCTACGAGCAGTACTTC	CAWSGGLAYEQYF
TRBJ2-1	TRBV2	NA	TRBD2	TGTGCCAGCAGTGAATCAAGCGGGAGGGCCGTGAATGAGCAGTTCTTC	CASSESSGRAVNEQFF
TRBJ1-1	TRBV12-3/TRBV12-4	few	NA	TGTGCCAGCAGACCCAACGGACAGAGGACTGAAGCTTTCTTT	CASRPNGQRTEAFF
TRBJ2-2	TRBV7-7	many	TRBD2	TGTGCCAGCAGCCCCGGTACTAGCGGCGGGGAGCTGTTTTTT	CASSPGTSGGELFF
TRBJ2-1	TRBV6-2/TRBV6-3	few	TRBD2	TGTGCCAGCAGTTACTCGTCTGGACTAGAGGGCTCTGCCTACAATGAGCAGTTCTTC	CASSYSSGLEGSAYNEQFF
TRBJ2-3	TRBV29-1	few	NA	TGCAGCGTTGCCCCAGGGTCAGATACGCAGTATTTT	CSVAPGSDTQYF
TRBJ1-5	TRBV2	NA	NA	TGTGCCAGCACGCGGGAGGCGTTGGGCAATCAGCCCCAGCATTTT	CASTREALGNQPQHF
TRBJ2-7	TRBV6-6	few	NA	TGTGCCAGCAGTCCGGGACACCAGTACGAGCAGTACTTC	CASSPGHQYEQYF
TRBJ1-2	TRBV29-1	few	NA	TGCAGCGTTGAGGGACACCTAAACTATGGCTACACCTTC	CSVEGHLNYGYTF
TRBJ2-5	TRBV14	NA	NA	TGTGCCAGCAGCCAGATCTGGGACCCGGGGACCCAGTACTTC	CASSQIWDPGTQYF
TRBJ2-1	TRBV25-1	NA	TRBD2	TGTGCCAGCAGTGGGGAGGGATTGACCACTTACAATGAGCAGTTCTTC	CASSGEGLTTYNEQFF
TRBJ2-7	TRBV20-1	NA	TRBD2	TGCAGTGCTAGAGATAGACGGGGGGAGCTCGAGCAGTACTTC	CSARDRRGELEQYF
TRBJ2-2	TRBV13	NA	NA	TGTGCCAGCAGCTCGGCGGGGTCCGGGGAGCTGTTTTTT	CASSSAGSGELFF
TRBJ2-1	TRBV5-1	NA	NA	TGCGCCAGCAGCTTGGAAGGCAGCTCGGTTGAGCAGTTCTTC	CASSLEGSSVEQFF
TRBJ2-5	TRBV11-2	few	TRBD2	TGTGCCAGCAGCCCAGCAACGGCGCTAGCGGGAGGTGGTGAGACCCAGTACTTC	CASSPATALAGGGETQYF
TRBJ1-5	TRBV27	many	NA	TGTGCCAGCAGTTTGGGACTCGGGGGGCGCCAGCCCCAGCATTTT	CASSLGLGGRQPQHF
TRBJ2-5	TRBV29-1	few	NA	TGCAGCGTTGCTCTTAAGGGAGAGGAGACCCAGTACTTC	CSVALKGEETQYF
TRBJ1-1	TRBV5-6	NA	NA	TGTGCCAGCAGCTTGGCCAAGTATGAAGCTTTCTTT	CASSLAKYEAFF
TRBJ1-1	TRBV18	NA	NA	TGTGCCAGCTCACGGAGCACAGGGTACACTGAAGCTTTCTTT	CASSRSTGYTEAFF
TRBJ1-1	TRBV12-5	NA	NA	TGTGCTAGTGGTTTGATGAACACTGAAGCTTTCTTT	CASGLMNTEAFF
TRBJ2-1	TRBV25-1	NA	NA	TGTGCCAGCAGTGAATATACCAGAAATGAGCAGTTCTTC	CASSEYTRNEQFF
TRBJ1-1	TRBV19	NA	TRBD1	TGTGCCAGTTGCGACAGGGTTGCTGAAGCTTTCTTT	CASCDRVAEAFF
TRBJ1-2	TRBV12-3/TRBV12-4	NA	NA	TGTGCCAGCAGTTTTAAGGGAGGGGCTAATGGCTACACCTTC	CASSFKGGANGYTF
TRBJ2-5	TRBV6-1	NA	TRBD2	TGTGCCAGCAGGGGGGGGGGAGAGAGAGAGACCCAGTACTTC	CASRGGGERETQYF
TRBJ2-1	TRBV6-2/TRBV6-3	many	TRBD2	TGTGCCAGCAGTAGGGGACTAGTCGGTGAGCAGTTCTTC	CASSRGLVGEQFF
TRBJ2-7	TRBV6-6	few	NA	TGTGCCAGCAGACAAGGGGACTACGAGCAGTACTTC	CASRQGDYEQYF
TRBJ2-1	TRBV5-1	NA	NA	TGCGCCAGCAGCCCCCAAGGGACTTATTATAGTGAGCAGTTCTTC	CASSPQGTYYSEQFF
TRBJ2-1	TRBV6-5	NA	NA	TGTGCCAGCAGTTACCCAGCGGAGGTCTACAATGAGCAGTTCTTC	CASSYPAEVYNEQFF
TRBJ2-5	TRBV5-1	NA	NA	TGCGCCAGCAGCTTGGTCCGGGAGCAAGAGACCCAGTACTTC	CASSLVREQETQYF